This paragraph covers one T cell receptor beta chain sequence. Its antigen is undetermined. Assay used: immunoSEQ multiplex PCR; TCRdb lists only in-frame clones, some missing. The profile covers 25,000 to 30,000 clones, with 65% to 85% appearing a single time and 7.2% taken by the ten largest. From germline, CDR1 is SEHNR and CDR2 FQNEAQ (reference sequence). This CDR3 contains 13 residues. Trimming pared 2 bases from V and 9 bases from J, leaving 13 bases between. Time point specified: week 5, during vaccination. Topical imiquimod was applied with each vaccine dose, which held 300 ug of mutant IDH1 20-mer peptide. The entry originates in a study of a mutant IDH1 vaccine in newly diagnosed glioma. Study in general: With temozolomide cycles, or 4-6 weeks after radiotherapy alone, vaccination was started.

V gene TRBV7-9 combines with J gene TRBJ1-1; tentative D call: TRBD1 (5 bases). Sequencing used PBMCs, obtained from a glioma patient whose treatment included an IDH1 peptide vaccine. The receptor was isolated from a man aged 40-49 years with glioma. Some clones in this sample may be carry-over from other donors' samples. For the CDR3, the DNA is TGTGCCAGCAGCTTATTTTCGTGGGGCAAAGCTTTCTTT. Translation gives CASSLFSWGKAFF. Filled out from reference TRBV7-9 and TRBJ1-1, the complete variable domain reads DTGVSQNPRHKITKRGQNVTFRCDPISEHNRLYWYRQTLGQGPEFLTYFQNEAQLEKSRLLSDRFSAERPKGSFSTLEIQRTEQGDSAMYLCASSLFSWGKAFFGQGTRLTVV.